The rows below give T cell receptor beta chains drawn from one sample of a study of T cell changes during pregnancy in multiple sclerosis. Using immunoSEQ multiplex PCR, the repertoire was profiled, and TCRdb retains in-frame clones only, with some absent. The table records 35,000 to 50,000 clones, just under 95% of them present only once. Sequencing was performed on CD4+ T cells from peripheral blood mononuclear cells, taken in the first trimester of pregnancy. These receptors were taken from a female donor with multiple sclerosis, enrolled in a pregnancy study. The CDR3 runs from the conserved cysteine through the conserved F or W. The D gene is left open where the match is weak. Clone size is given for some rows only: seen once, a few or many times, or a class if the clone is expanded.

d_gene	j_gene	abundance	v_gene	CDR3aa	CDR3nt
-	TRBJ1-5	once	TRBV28	CASRPEEGRGQPQHF	TGTGCCAGCAGGCCCGAGGAGGGGAGGGGTCAGCCCCAGCATTTT
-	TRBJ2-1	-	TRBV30	CAWRVRESSYNEQFF	TGTGCCTGGAGGGTCCGGGAGAGCTCCTACAATGAGCAGTTCTTC
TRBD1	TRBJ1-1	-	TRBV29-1	CSAHGGAGGEAFF	TGCAGCGCCCACGGGGGCGCAGGGGGGGAAGCTTTCTTT
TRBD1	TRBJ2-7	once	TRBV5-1	CASSPDRGFLREQYF	TGCGCCAGCAGCCCCGACAGGGGGTTCTTGAGGGAGCAGTACTTC
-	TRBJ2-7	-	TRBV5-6	CASSLSGFSYEQYF	TGTGCCAGCAGCTTATCGGGTTTCTCCTACGAGCAGTACTTC
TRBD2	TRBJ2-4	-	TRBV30	CAWATPSGRKNIQYF	TGTGCCTGGGCCACCCCTAGCGGGAGGAAAAACATTCAGTACTTC
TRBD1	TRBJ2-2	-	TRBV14	CASSQDLRGRIGELFF	TGTGCCAGCAGCCAAGATCTGAGGGGGCGCATCGGGGAGCTGTTTTTT
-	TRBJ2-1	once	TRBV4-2	CASSQDGQYNEQFF	TGTGCCAGCAGCCAAGATGGGCAGTACAATGAGCAGTTCTTC
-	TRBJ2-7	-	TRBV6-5	CASSYQLAGYEQYF	TGTGCCAGCAGTTATCAACTAGCTGGGTACGAGCAGTACTTC
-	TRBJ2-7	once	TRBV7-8	CASSLSRTGAYEQYF	TGTGCCAGCAGCTTATCTCGGACCGGGGCCTACGAGCAGTACTTC
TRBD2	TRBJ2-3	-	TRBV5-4	CASTLSGTSTDTQYF	TGTGCCAGCACCCTTAGCGGGACTAGCACAGATACGCAGTATTTT
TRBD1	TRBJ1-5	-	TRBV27	CASSLRQGGNQPQHF	TGTGCCAGCAGTTTAAGACAGGGAGGAAATCAGCCCCAGCATTTT
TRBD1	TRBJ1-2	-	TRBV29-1	CSAQGGRVGYTF	TGCAGCGCCCAGGGGGGACGCGTTGGCTACACCTTC
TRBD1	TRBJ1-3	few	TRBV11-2	CASSLFRGDRSAGNTIYF	TGTGCCAGCAGCTTATTCAGAGGGGACAGGTCGGCAGGAAACACCATATATTTT
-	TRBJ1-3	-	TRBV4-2	CASSPLHQGAGNTIYF	TGTGCCAGCAGCCCTCTCCATCAGGGCGCTGGAAACACCATATATTTT
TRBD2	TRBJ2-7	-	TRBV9	CASSVGAGGPPLNEQYF	TGTGCCAGCAGCGTAGGGGCGGGAGGCCCTCCCCTCAACGAGCAGTACTTC
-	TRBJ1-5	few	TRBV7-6	CASSLRARGPQPQHF	TGTGCCAGCAGCTTACGTGCAAGGGGCCCTCAGCCCCAGCATTTT
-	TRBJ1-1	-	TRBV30	CAWSVGGGTEAFF	TGTGCCTGGAGTGTAGGGGGGGGCACTGAAGCTTTCTTT
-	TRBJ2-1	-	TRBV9	CASSVELRGAHNEQFF	TGTGCCAGCAGCGTAGAGCTTCGGGGGGCTCACAATGAGCAGTTCTTC
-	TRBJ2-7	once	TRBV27	CASIISTDPTSMGF	TGTGCCAGCATCATATCGACAGACCCTACGAGCATGGGCTTC
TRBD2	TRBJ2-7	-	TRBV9	CASSGSLAGVHEQYF	TGTGCCAGCAGCGGTTCACTAGCGGGAGTTCACGAGCAGTACTTC
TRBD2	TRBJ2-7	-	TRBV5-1	CASSLQSLAGGEQYF	TGCGCCAGCAGCTTGCAATCCCTAGCGGGAGGCGAGCAGTACTTC
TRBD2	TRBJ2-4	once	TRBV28	CASLPGGLAGEDIQYF	TGTGCCAGTTTGCCAGGAGGGCTAGCGGGAGAAGACATTCAGTACTTC
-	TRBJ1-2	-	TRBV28	CASTPQGTFNYGYTF	TGTGCCAGCACCCCTCAGGGGACCTTTAACTATGGCTACACCTTC
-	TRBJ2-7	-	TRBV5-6	CASSPLQSSVQYF	TGTGCCAGCAGCCCGCTACAGTCCTCGGTGCAGTACTTC
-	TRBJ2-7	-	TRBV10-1	CASSETGEESYEQYF	TGCGCCAGCAGTGAGACGGGGGAGGAATCCTACGAGCAGTACTTC
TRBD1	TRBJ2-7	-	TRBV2	CASSAQGISYEQYF	TGTGCCAGCAGTGCACAGGGGATTTCCTACGAGCAGTACTTC
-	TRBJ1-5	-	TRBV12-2	CASRFRSGEAPQPQHF	TGTGCAAGTCGCTTCCGGTCCGGGGAGGCCCCCCAGCCCCAGCATTTT
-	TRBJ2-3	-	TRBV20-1	CSASAGDTQYF	TGCAGTGCTTCCGCGGGGGATACGCAGTATTTT
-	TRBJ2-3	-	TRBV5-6	CASRQGADTQYF	TGTGCCAGCAGACAGGGCGCAGATACGCAGTATTTT
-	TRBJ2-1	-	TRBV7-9	CASSLIGGYNEQFF	TGTGCCAGCAGCTTAATAGGCGGTTATAATGAGCAGTTCTTC
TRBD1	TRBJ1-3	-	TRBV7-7	CASSSAGTGSGNTIYF	TGTGCTAGCAGCTCGGCCGGGACAGGGTCTGGAAACACCATATATTTT
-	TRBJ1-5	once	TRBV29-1	CSVEGGVGQPQHF	TGCAGCGTTGAAGGGGGCGTCGGACAGCCCCAGCATTTT
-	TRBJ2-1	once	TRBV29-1	CSVEKRFNNEQFF	TGCAGCGTTGAAAAGCGGTTTAACAATGAGCAGTTCTTC
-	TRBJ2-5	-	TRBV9	CASSVVGGGQETQYF	TGTGCCAGCAGCGTAGTGGGCGGAGGACAAGAGACCCAGTACTTC
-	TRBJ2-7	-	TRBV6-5	CASSYRDSLVEQYF	TGTGCCAGCAGTTACCGGGACTCGCTGGTTGAGCAGTACTTC
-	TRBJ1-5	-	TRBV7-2	CASSLWRDQPQHF	TGTGCCAGCAGCTTATGGAGAGATCAGCCCCAGCATTTT
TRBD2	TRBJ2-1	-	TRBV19	CASSTPTGRASIGGSEQFF	TGTGCCAGTAGTACCCCTACCGGGAGGGCCTCAATCGGGGGTAGTGAGCAGTTCTTC
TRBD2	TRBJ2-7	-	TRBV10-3	CAISREGLYEQYF	TGTGCCATCTCGAGGGAGGGCCTCTACGAGCAGTACTTC
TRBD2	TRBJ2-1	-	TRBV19	CASSETSLYEQFF	TGTGCCAGTAGTGAGACTAGCCTATATGAGCAGTTCTTC
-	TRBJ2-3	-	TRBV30	CAWSRSVGREATQYF	TGTGCCTGGAGTCGATCAGTGGGGCGCGAGGCTACGCAGTATTTT
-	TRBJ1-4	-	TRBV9	CASSVEAGWILEKLFF	TGTGCCAGCAGCGTAGAGGCAGGATGGATTTTAGAAAAACTGTTTTTT
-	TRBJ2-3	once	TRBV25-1	CASTDHTDTQYF	TGTGCCAGCACTGACCACACAGATACGCAGTATTTT
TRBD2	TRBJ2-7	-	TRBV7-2	CASSPYLAGTYEQYF	TGTGCCAGCAGCCCGTACCTAGCGGGGACCTACGAGCAGTACTTC
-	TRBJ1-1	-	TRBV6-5	CASSYGYSGAEAFF	TGTGCCAGCAGTTACGGGTACTCTGGAGCTGAAGCTTTCTTT
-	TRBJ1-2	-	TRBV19	CASSLSQGGNYGYTF	TGTGCCAGTAGTCTTTCACAGGGAGGGAACTATGGCTACACCTTC
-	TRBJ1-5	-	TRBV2	CASNIDRPTNQPQHF	TGTGCCAGCAATATCGACAGGCCCACCAATCAGCCCCAGCATTTT
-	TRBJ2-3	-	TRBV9	CASSVLALQDTQYF	TGTGCCAGCAGCGTACTAGCCCTTCAGGATACGCAGTATTTT
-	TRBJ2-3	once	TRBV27	CASSLNFASRHTDTQYF	TGTGCCAGCAGTTTAAATTTCGCTAGCAGACACACAGATACGCAGTATTTT